The 20 T cell receptor beta chains given below trace back to one sample, sequenced in a study of neoadjuvant anti-PD-1 for oral cavity cancer. Specified time point: after neoadjuvant nivolumab, at surgical resection. The table came from immunoSEQ multiplex PCR; TCRdb's copy has only in-frame clones and leaves some out. The sample shows around 65,000 clones, approximately 87% of them seen only once. This sample comprised PBMCs, obtained after nivolumab (anti-PD-1) treatment. The receptors here all came from a person aged 40 to 85 with oral cavity squamous cell carcinoma.

This chain uses TRBV10-3 with TRBJ2-7; D gene unclear. This CDR3 contains 11 residues. In germline, CDR1 is ENHRY, CDR2 SYGVKD. V lost 4 bases and J lost 1, with 2 bases in between. This chain's CDR3 is CAISGSYEQYF. Here the CDR3 DNA reads TGTGCCATCAGTGGGTCCTACGAGCAGTACTTC.

The chain couples TRBV5-1 to TRBJ1-1, with no clear D. Trimming took off 0 bases at V and 5 bases at J, with 23 bases between the two ends. The CDR3 totals 18 residues. In germline, CDR1 is SGHRS, CDR2 YFSETQ. The CDR3 reads CASSLAPPLVPRRTEAFF. The CDR3 DNA is TGCGCCAGCAGCTTGGCCCCGCCCTTAGTCCCCCGGCGGACTGAAGCTTTCTTT. Using reference TRBV5-1 and TRBJ1-1 for the parts outside the CDR3, the full variable domain is KAGVTQTPRYLIKTRGQQVTLSCSPISGHRSVSWYQQTPGQGLQFLFEYFSETQRNKGNFPGRFSGRQFSNSRSEMNVSTLELGDSALYLCASSLAPPLVPRRTEAFFGQGTRLTVV.

The chain combines TRBV4-2 with TRBJ1-5; TRBD1 aligns across 10 bases. The CDR3 length is 15 residues. Germline assignment: CDR1 LGHNA and CDR2 YNFKEQ. Losses at the gene ends were 4 bases for V and 7 bases for J; bases not matched to a gene: 7. The CDR3 DNA reads as TGTGCCAGCAGCCGCCGAGACAGGGGGCAGCAGCCCCAGCATTTT. Translating it yields CASSRRDRGQQPQHF.

The gene calls are TRBV11-2 and TRBJ2-1; TRBD2 matches 8 bases. CDR3 length: 17 amino acids. Germline values: CDR1 SGHAT, CDR2 FQNNGV. V shed 5 bases, J shed 3 bases, and the junction held 12 bases outside the gene matches. In DNA, the CDR3 is TGTGCCAGCAGCCCCGACCTTAGCGGGGAGGTCTACAATGAGCAGTTCTTC. This gives the protein CASSPDLSGEVYNEQFF.

The rearrangement links TRBV6-1 to TRBJ2-1, with a tentative D call TRBD2 (5 bases). The length of the CDR3 is 13 residues. CDR1 is MNHNS and CDR2 is SASEGT in the germline V gene. The V end was cut by 8 bases, the J end by 8 bases, with 16 bases between. CDR3 sequence (DNA): TGTGCCAGCGCGGACTGGGCACTCTATGAGCAGTTCTTC. The encoded protein is CASADWALYEQFF.

This sequence joins TRBV4-1 and TRBJ1-4; the D is unclear. V was clipped by 2 bases and J by 8 bases, with 12 bases between them. Germline CDR1 and CDR2: MGHRA and YSYEKL. The CDR3 has 14 residues. CDR3 loop: CASSQPGWREKLFF. CDR3 sequence (DNA): TGCGCCAGCAGCCAACCGGGATGGCGGGAAAAACTGTTTTTT.

This sequence joins TRBV27 and TRBJ2-7, with D tentatively TRBD2 (5 bases). CDR1 is MNHEY and CDR2 is SMNVEV in the germline V gene (reference sequence). The CDR3 is 14 residues long. The V end lost 1 base, the J end lost 5 bases, and 12 bases lay between the germline ends. The CDR3 DNA is TGTGCCAGCAGTTTATACGGAGCGGTAGACGAGCAGTACTTC. Translated, it gives CASSLYGAVDEQYF.

The chain recombines TRBV25-1 with TRBJ2-2; D is undetermined. V was clipped by 4 bases and J by 7 bases, with 4 bases between them. Germline CDR1 and CDR2: MGHDK and SYGVNS. This CDR3 is built from 11 residues. In DNA form, the CDR3 reads TGTGCCAGCAGTGTTTACGGGGAGCTGTTTTTT. Its protein is CASSVYGELFF.

The chain joins TRBV19 to TRBJ2-5, with 7 bases aligning to TRBD2. V shed 1 base and J 2 bases; nucleotides not matched to a gene: 4. CDR3 length: 15 residues. Per germline, CDR1 LNHDA and CDR2 SQIVND (reference sequence). CDR3 DNA: TGTGCCAGTAGTATAGCTGCTAGCGGACAAGAGACCCAGTACTTC. This gives the protein CASSIAASGQETQYF.

The chain links TRBV5-1 to TRBJ2-1; 11 bases align to TRBD1. Germline V gene sequence: CDR1 SGHRS, CDR2 YFSETQ. This CDR3 has 14 residues. Trimming removed 2 bases from V and 6 bases from J; junction bases left unmatched: 1. The CDR3 coding sequence is TGCGCCAGCAGCTTCGGGACAGGGGGCAATGAGCAGTTCTTC. It translates to CASSFGTGGNEQFF.

The chain links TRBV30 to TRBJ1-1; D not certain. With 4 bases removed from V and 8 bases from J, the gap between germline ends came to 11 bases. Germline V lookup: CDR1 GTSNPN, CDR2 SVGIG (reference sequence). The CDR3 length is 11 residues. CDR3 nucleotide sequence: TGTGCCTGGAAGCTCGGCGGGGAAGCTTTCTTT. Translating it yields CAWKLGGEAFF.

J is TRBJ2-7 and V is TRBV5-4; unclear D gene. Germline CDR1 is SGHNT and CDR2 is YYREEE (reference sequence). V gave up 0 bases and J gave up 4 bases, with 5 bases separating them. The CDR3 length is 12 residues. CDR3 nucleotide sequence: TGTGCCAGCAGCTTGGGAGTATACGAGCAGTACTTC. Translation: CASSLGVYEQYF.

V usage is TRBV27 and J usage is TRBJ2-1; no clear D gene. In germline, CDR1 is MNHEY, CDR2 SMNVEV (reference sequence). The CDR3 spans 15 residues. Trimming removed 3 bases from V and 1 base from J, with 10 bases in between. The CDR3 loop is CASSLGIISYNEQFF. The CDR3 DNA is TGTGCCAGCAGTTTGGGGATTATTTCCTACAATGAGCAGTTCTTC.

The chain joins TRBV5-1 to TRBJ2-3, with 10 bases that match TRBD1. This CDR3 region has 16 residues. Germline CDR1 reads SGHRS; CDR2 reads YFSETQ. The V and J ends lost 4 bases and 5 bases, in that order; junction bases with no gene match: 10. CDR3 protein: CASSLNDRGRGDTQYF. The CDR3 bases are TGCGCCAGCAGCCTAAACGACAGGGGGCGCGGAGATACGCAGTATTTT.

V usage is TRBV28 and J usage is TRBJ1-2, with a tentative D call TRBD1 (5 bases). The V gene lost 3 bases and the J gene lost 4 bases, with 12 bases spanning the gap. The CDR3 extends over 14 amino acids. The V gene's germline CDR1 is MDHEN and CDR2 SYDVKM. The CDR3 DNA reads TGTGCCAGCAGTTTGGAACAGGCGGGCTATGGCTACACCTTC. Amino acids: CASSLEQAGYGYTF.

This rearrangement joins TRBV6-5 to TRBJ1-1; D unclear. With 4 bases removed from V and 0 bases from J, the gap between germline ends came to 9 bases. Germline V gene lookup returns CDR1 MNHEY and CDR2 SVGAGI. The CDR3 extends over 14 amino acids. The CDR3, as DNA: TGTGCCAGCAGTTCAGCGGAGTTGAACACTGAAGCTTTCTTT. Translating it yields CASSSAELNTEAFF.

This chain links TRBV5-4 with TRBJ1-2; no firm D call. V lost 2 bases and J 2 bases, leaving 7 bases between the germline ends. Germline CDR1 reads SGHNT; CDR2 reads YYREEE (reference sequence). The CDR3 loop spans 13 amino acids. CDR3 in amino acids: CASSFSRNYGYTF. CDR3 nucleotides: TGTGCCAGCAGCTTTTCCAGGAACTATGGCTACACCTTC.

The chain combines TRBV6-5 with TRBJ1-2; D is ambiguous. Trimming shortened V by 7 bases and J by 4 bases, and 13 bases separated the two germline ends. CDR1 is MNHEY and CDR2 is SVGAGI in the germline V gene. The CDR3 loop spans 13 amino acids. The CDR3: CASTRAQAYGYTF. The CDR3 DNA sequence: TGTGCCAGCACCCGAGCGCAGGCCTATGGCTACACCTTC.

The chain is built from TRBV6-6 and TRBJ2-7; 9 nucleotides align to TRBD1. The germline CDR1 and CDR2 sequences are MNHNY and SVGAGI (reference sequence). V shed 6 bases, J shed 2 bases, and the junction held 8 bases outside the gene matches. The CDR3 is made up of 15 amino acids. CDR3 region: CASRAGTGMTYEQYF. The CDR3 bases are TGTGCCAGCAGGGCCGGGACAGGGATGACCTACGAGCAGTACTTC.

This rearrangement joins TRBV7-8 to TRBJ1-3; possibly TRBD1 for D (6 bases). The CDR3 runs to 16 residues. Trimming took 4 bases from V and 0 from J, leaving 13 bases between them. Looked up from germline, CDR1 is SGHVS and CDR2 is FQNEAQ. CDR3 loop: CASSSGQPFSGNTIYF. In DNA, the CDR3 is TGTGCCAGCAGCTCAGGACAGCCATTCTCTGGAAACACCATATATTTT.